One and the same sample provided the 5 T cell receptor beta chains below, sequenced in a study of blood T cell repertoires in COVID-19. The method was immunoSEQ multiplex PCR; TCRdb's version includes in-frame clones alone and lacks a portion of them. The data hold some 200,000 clones, with roughly 80% observed a single time. Sequencing was done on a sample of PBMCs or T cells enriched from blood (not recorded which). The source is a woman in her forties or fifties who had recovered from COVID-19.

The chain couples TRBV6-4 to TRBJ2-2, with TRBD2 identical over 7 bases. Trimming removed 8 bases from V and 6 bases from J; junction bases left unmatched: 9. CDR1 is MRHNA, CDR2 SNTAGT, per germline. CDR3 length: 14 amino acids. The CDR3 region has the DNA TGTGCCAGCGGTAGCGGGCGGGAGTCCGGGGAGCTGTTTTTT. It is translated as CASGSGRESGELFF.

V usage is TRBV7-9 and J usage is TRBJ2-2; D is unclear. This CDR3 has 15 amino acids. Trimming removed 0 bases at V and 3 bases at J, with 8 bases between. Germline CDR1 is SEHNR and CDR2 is FQNEAQ (reference sequence). In nucleotides, the CDR3 is TGTGCCAGCAGCTTAGCGGGCGCCGACACCGGGGAGCTGTTTTTT. Protein product: CASSLAGADTGELFF.

The chain couples TRBV7-9 to TRBJ1-1; 7 nucleotides align to TRBD1. Germline-derived CDR1 and CDR2 are SEHNR and FQNEAQ (reference sequence). Germline trimming cut 4 bases from V and 4 bases from J; bases unmatched to any gene: 6. The CDR3 sequence is 14 residues long. CDR3 sequence reads: CASSWQGGGTEAFF. For the CDR3, the DNA is TGTGCCAGCAGCTGGCAAGGGGGCGGCACTGAAGCTTTCTTT. The variable domain in full, completed from reference TRBV7-9 and TRBJ1-1, reads DTGVSQNPRHKITKRGQNVTFRCDPISEHNRLYWYRQTLGQGPEFLTYFQNEAQLEKSRLLSDRFSAERPKGSFSTLEIQRTEQGDSAMYLCASSWQGGGTEAFFGQGTRLTVV.

The genes are TRBV28 and TRBJ1-2; maybe TRBD1 (6 bases). This CDR3 is 13 amino acids long. V lost 6 bases and J lost 4, with 12 bases in between. CDR1 is MDHEN, CDR2 SYDVKM, per germline. In DNA, the CDR3 is TGTGCCAGCAGACCACAGGGTGGCTATGGCTACACCTTC. It is translated as CASRPQGGYGYTF.

This clone was detected once. The rearrangement links TRBV6-5 to TRBJ2-2; the D gene is possibly TRBD2 (6 bases). The V end lost 5 bases, the J end lost 5 bases, and 12 bases lay between the germline ends. Germline V gives CDR1 MNHEY, CDR2 SVGAGI. This CDR3 contains 14 residues. CDR3 amino acids: CASSLQRATGELFF. CDR3 DNA sequence: TGTGCCAGCAGTCTCCAGCGGGCAACCGGGGAGCTGTTTTTT.